This T cell receptor beta chain stems from a study of T cells in women clearing cervical HPV infection. Across the study: Controls gave blood once infection was undetectable; cases at lesion identification.

TCRdb's copy holds only in-frame clones and misses some; the assay was immunoSEQ multiplex PCR. This table holds around 18,000 clones. Germline V CDR1 and CDR2: KGHSH, LQKENI. The CDR3 sequence is 14 residues long. As for this clone: The read terminates 3 residues ahead of where the CDR3 ends, so the germline J gene completes it.

The receptor's source is a woman aged 18 to 75 with a cervical HPV16 infection that either progressed to CIN3+ or cleared (not recorded which). The sequenced material came from blood buffy coat. This chain connects TRBV18 to TRBJ1-2, with a tentative D call TRBD1 (5 bases). The CDR3 loop is CASSPGTRADTYTF. Partial CDR3 DNA: TGTGCCAGCTCACCGGGGACTCGGGCAGATACC. Supplemented by reference TRBV18 and TRBJ1-2, the full variable domain reads NAGVMQNPRHLVRRRGQEARLRCSPMKGHSHVYWYRQLPEEGLKFMVYLQKENIIDESGMPKERFSAEFPKEGPSILRIQQVVRGDSAAYFCASSPGTRADTYTFGSGTRLTVV.